This TCR beta chain originates from a study of Ad26.COV2.S vaccination and SARS-CoV-2 variants (dated by TCRdb to the early 2020s). A note on the overall study: Donors in the vaccine arm were drawn from COV1001, a multicentre, randomized, double-blind, placebo-controlled phase I-IIa trial testing Ad26.COV2.S in healthy adults. Ad26.COV2.S was administered intramuscularly at a dose of 5x10^10 or 1x10^11 viral particles, either as one shot or as two shots given 56 days apart. A total of roughly 32 samples were included in the TCR-sequenced set, comprising around 19 Ad26.COV2.S vaccine recipients, 5 placebo recipients and 8 SARS-CoV-2 convalescent individuals. Throughout the experiments and outcome assessment, investigators stayed blinded to trial group allocation. The specificity and breadth of SARS-CoV-2-reactive T cell receptors after Ad26.COV2.S vaccination were assessed by TCRbeta repertoire sequencing. Trial participants were randomized into five groups of five, in which low-dose or high-dose Ad26.COV2.S was given once or twice, or placebo was given on both occasions. What the authors observed across the whole study: Ad26.COV2.S recipients had higher spike-specific TCR breadth than placebo recipients (P = 0.0014). After vaccination, substantial breadth of spike-specific CD8+ and CD4+ T cell responses was reported. It was noted by the authors that total T cell responses may have been underestimated by the TCR breadth and depth analyses. Comparing responses between vaccine doses or regimens was not something the study was powered to do. Vaccine and placebo recipients had similar non-spike TCR breadth, a finding consistent with the vaccine containing only spike.

A word on this clone: The antigen this receptor binds is unknown. Per-base qualities were not stored, and no clone one base away is much larger.

For CDR1 and CDR2, the germline V gene (reference sequence) lists LNHDA and SQIVND. Trimming leaves V shorter by 5 bases and J shorter by 7 bases, with the junction holding 10 bases beyond the gene matches. From cysteine to phenylalanine, the CDR3 is 15 amino acids long. Only the CDR3 DNA is retained, 45 bases long and in frame from the first base. TCRbeta CDR3 regions were sequenced with the immunoSEQ Assay. After extraction, genomic DNA underwent amplification by bias-controlled multiplex PCR, followed by high-throughput sequencing. Concerning the study's data processing: To quantify the absolute abundance of every unique TCRbeta CDR3 region, sequences were collapsed and filtered. T cell fraction was estimated by normalizing TCRbeta template counts to usable DNA, with usable DNA measured through amplification of reference genes found in all nucleated cells. Repertoire TCRs were annotated as SARS-CoV-2-specific when V gene, CDR3 amino acid sequence and J gene were exactly matched to a known reactive TCR set. MIRA supplied the reference SARS-CoV-2 TCR set, which was filtered for enrichment in COVID-19-positive ImmuneCODE repertoires so that public or cross-reactive TCRs were removed. Using the MIRA antigens, annotated TCRs were further analysed by specific ORF or by position within an ORF. Breadth was defined as annotated unique rearrangements over total unique productive rearrangements; depth was the summed frequency of those rearrangements. Two-sided Wilcoxon rank-sum tests were applied when comparing TCR breadth between groups. The table comes from immuneACCESS by way of TCRdb, which keeps in-frame sequences with V and J called. Part of the clones is missing from these tables; in studies checked, under half for an unresolved V gene and the rest for unknown reasons. V and J calls and clone size come straight from that table; D and trimming were deduced from the DNA. This sample is represented by 350,000 to 400,000 clones; around nine tenths of them were singletons. 3.5% of the sample goes to the ten largest clones.

According to the study, the label for this sample's treatment or condition signals: some 19 received Ad26.COV2.S at low or high dose, single or two shots; several received placebo; per-sample allocation not given. For vaccine and placebo recipients, the sequenced repertoires came from samples collected on day 63 after the first injection. Between 29 July and 7 August 2020, Cohort 1b enrolled 25 adults aged 18-55 years at one site in Boston, USA. Ad26.COV2.S consisted of a replication-incompetent adenovirus type 26 vector by which a prefusion-stabilized SARS-CoV-2 spike protein from the original Wuhan strain was expressed.

The chain couples TRBV19 to TRBJ2-1, with 8 central nucleotides matching TRBD2. The sample was peripheral blood, taken in a trial of Ad26.COV2.S vaccine versus placebo. The clonotype originates from a person between 18 and 59 years old who received the Ad26.COV2.S COVID-19 vaccine or a placebo. CDR3 region: CASSARGGLGNEQFF. The DNA is as follows: TGTGCCAGTAGTGCCCGGGGGGGCCTCGGAAATGAGCAGTTCTTC. Where the CDR3 stops, the reference TRBV19 and TRBJ2-1 genes take over; the full variable domain is DGGITQSPKYLFRKEGQNVTLSCEQNLNHDAMYWYRQDPGQGLRLIYYSQIVNDFQKGDIAEGYSVSREKKESFPLTVTSAQKNPTAFYLCASSARGGLGNEQFFGPGTRLTVL.